This TCR beta chain emerged from a study of shared clonotypes between healthy human individuals. Comments on this clone: The antigen remains unidentified.

Method: immunoSEQ multiplex PCR; TCRdb's copy keeps in-frame clones and lacks some. The table has some 580,000 clones, 95% to 98% seen once. Study-wide findings and caveats: The diversity represented, both genetic and in exposure history, was limited by few donors. Non-shared clonotypes showed lower generation probabilities than clonotypes common to all four donors. A few donors showed sharing of roughly 5% of naive CD4 clonotypes. Memory subsets had estimated richness that was generally smaller than that of naive subsets.

The TCR was taken from a woman in her thirties in good health. Sequenced sample: naive CD4+ T cells sorted from blood. As to subset: CD45RA+ positively selected.

The CDR3 spells CASSYGTGNTDTQYF. Written as DNA, the CDR3 is TGTGCCAGCAGCTACGGGACAGGAAACACAGATACGCAGTATTTT. The chain carries TRBV5-4 and TRBJ2-3, with 8 bases aligning to TRBD1. V shed 3 bases and J 2 bases; nucleotides not matched to a gene: 5. CDR1 and CDR2 (germline): SGHNT, YYREEE (reference sequence). CDR3 size: 15 residues.